This entry lists 12 T cell receptor beta chains sequenced from one sample in a study of T cell repertoires in cytomegalovirus infection (dated by TCRdb to the late 2010s). The run used an Illumina HiSeq 1500. TCRdb took the public reads, trimmed them with fastp at Q25, ran MiXCR for clone calling and kept in-frame beta chains. Every CDR3 protein is listed once, alongside the most common genes and DNA of its rows. The sample yields roughly 300,000 distinct CDR3 sequences; about 23% were counted once. The top ten clones comprise about 14% of the sample. Material: PBMCs. The receptors derive from a human donor in good health (CMV status not recorded). Some clones in this sample may be carry-over from other donors' samples.

In this sample, this clonotype turned up a few times. CDR3 nucleotide sequence: TGTGCCAGCAGTTTTCTGGGGCTTAAAGCGAACACCGGGGAGCTGTTTTTT. Protein sequence: CASSFLGLKANTGELFF. The chain combines TRBV28 with TRBJ2-2; D possibly corresponds to TRBD1 (5 bases). Germline V gives CDR1 MDHEN, CDR2 SYDVKM. This CDR3 comprises 17 residues. Trimming removed 3 bases from V and 0 bases from J, with 14 bases in between.

The genes are TRBV20-1 and TRBJ2-7, with TRBD1 as a possible D gene (6 bases). The CDR3 runs to 13 residues. Germline assignment: CDR1 DFQATT and CDR2 SNEGSKA (reference sequence). Trimming took 6 bases from V and 6 from J, leaving 18 bases between them. CDR3 sequence (DNA): TGCAGTGCCATCACAGGGAGCACGGTCGAGCAGTACTTC. Its protein is CSAITGSTVEQYF.

This clonotype appeared a few times. J is TRBJ2-1 and V is TRBV5-4, with 12 bases that match TRBD2. Losses at the gene ends were 3 bases for V and 7 bases for J; bases not matched to a gene: 8. This CDR3 is built from 16 residues. Germline V lookup: CDR1 SGHNT, CDR2 YYREEE (reference sequence). In nucleotides, the CDR3 is TGTGCCAGCAGCTCAAGGACTAGCGGGGCGGGGAATGAGCAGTTCTTC. Translated: CASSSRTSGAGNEQFF.

Only a few counts were recorded for this clonotype. The CDR3 DNA sequence: TGTGCCAGCAGCTCACCCGTTGACAGCCATAATTCACCCCTCCACTTT. Translating it yields CASSSPVDSHNSPLHF. The chain is built from TRBV5-4 and TRBJ1-6, with a tentative D call TRBD1 (5 bases). Germline V lookup: CDR1 SGHNT, CDR2 YYREEE (reference sequence). Between the trimmed V and J ends, which lost 3 bases and 5 bases, there was a span of 15 bases. This CDR3 has 16 amino acids.

The table lists this clonotype with a few counts. This chain connects TRBV12-3 or TRBV12-4 to TRBJ1-4; D not certain. The CDR3 has 15 residues. V was trimmed by 6 bases and J by 11 bases, leaving 22 bases between them. CDR3 residues: CASRPKDGIIGKLFF. Written as DNA, the CDR3 is TGTGCCAGCAGACCAAAGGACGGAATAATTGGGAAACTGTTTTTT.

In its sample, this clonotype was seen a few times. This chain's CDR3 is CSARVVEGLGEKLFF. The CDR3 bases are TGCAGTGCTAGAGTTGTAGAGGGCCTCGGTGAAAAACTGTTTTTT. The chain joins TRBV20-1 to TRBJ1-4; no firm D call. This CDR3 is built from 15 residues. Between the trimmed V and J ends, which lost 1 base and 7 bases, there was a span of 16 bases. Germline CDR1 is DFQATT and CDR2 is SNEGSKA (reference sequence).

This clonotype was observed a handful of times. The CDR3 sequence: CASTLAGYYEQYF. CDR3 DNA sequence: TGTGCCAGCACGCTAGCGGGCTACTACGAGCAGTACTTC. This sequence joins TRBV7-9 and TRBJ2-7, with 8 bases matching TRBD2. V lost 7 bases and J lost 3; bases outside the gene matches: 5. This CDR3 is 13 amino acids long. Germline values: CDR1 SEHNR, CDR2 FQNEAQ (reference sequence).

The rearrangement links TRBV6-4 to TRBJ1-1; the D gene is possibly TRBD1 (6 bases). From germline, CDR1 is MRHNA and CDR2 SNTAGT. Trimming removed 5 bases from V and 10 bases from J, with 17 bases in between. This CDR3 is built from 13 residues. CDR3 DNA sequence: TGTGCCAGCAGTACAGTCACGGGGACAACAGCTTTCTTT. This codes for CASSTVTGTTAFF.

This clonotype was counted ten times or more. This chain links TRBV12-3 or TRBV12-4 with TRBJ1-1; D not certain. This CDR3 is 13 amino acids long. The V and J ends lost 3 bases and 4 bases respectively, with 9 bases between them. Here the CDR3 reads CASSFRRSTEAFF. The CDR3 DNA sequence: TGTGCCAGCAGTTTTAGGAGGAGCACTGAAGCTTTCTTT.

At least ten counts were recorded for this clonotype. The chain uses TRBV28 and TRBJ1-1; the D gene is possibly TRBD1 (5 bases). The V end was cut by 4 bases, the J end by 6 bases, with 12 bases between. The CDR3 has 13 residues. Germline V CDR1 and CDR2: MDHEN, SYDVKM. The CDR3 spells CASSSPGRAEAFF. CDR3 nucleotide sequence: TGTGCCAGCAGTTCCCCGGGGCGGGCTGAAGCTTTCTTT.

This clonotype was recorded at least ten times. This chain links TRBV11-2 with TRBJ2-1; weak D call: TRBD1 (5 bases). The V gene lost 0 bases and the J gene lost 12 bases, with 12 bases spanning the gap. CDR1 and CDR2 (germline): SGHAT, FQNNGV. This CDR3 has 13 amino acids. CDR3 in amino acids: CASSLDLGAGQFF. The CDR3 region has the DNA TGTGCCAGCAGCTTAGATTTAGGGGCCGGGCAGTTCTTC.

The chain uses TRBV10-3 and TRBJ2-7; 10 bases line up with TRBD1. Germline V gene sequence: CDR1 ENHRY, CDR2 SYGVKD. The CDR3 runs to 14 residues. After removal of 6 bases from V and 4 bases from J, the junction contained 6 bases not matched to a gene. In DNA, the CDR3 is TGTGCCATCAGAGGGACAGGGGCATCTTACGAGCAGTACTTC. Protein sequence: CAIRGTGASYEQYF.